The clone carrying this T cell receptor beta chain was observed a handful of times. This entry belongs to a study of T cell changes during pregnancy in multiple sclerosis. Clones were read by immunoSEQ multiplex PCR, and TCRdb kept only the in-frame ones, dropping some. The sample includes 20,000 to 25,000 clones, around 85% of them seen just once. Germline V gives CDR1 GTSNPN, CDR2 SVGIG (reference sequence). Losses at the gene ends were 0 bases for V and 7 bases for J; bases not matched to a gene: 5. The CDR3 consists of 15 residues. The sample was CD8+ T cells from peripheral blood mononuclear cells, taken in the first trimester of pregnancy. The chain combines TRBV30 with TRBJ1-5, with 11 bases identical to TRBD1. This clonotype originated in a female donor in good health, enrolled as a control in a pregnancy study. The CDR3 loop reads CAWSVRDRGEQPQHF. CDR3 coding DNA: TGTGCCTGGAGTGTACGGGACAGGGGGGAGCAGCCCCAGCATTTT. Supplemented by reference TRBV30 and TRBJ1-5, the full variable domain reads SQTIHQWPATLVQPVGSPLSLECTVEGTSNPNLYWYRQAAGRGLQLLFYSVGIGQISSEVPQNLSASRPQDRQFILSSKKLLLSDSGFYLCAWSVRDRGEQPQHFGDGTRLSIL.